The T cell receptor (beta chain) under discussion was sequenced for a study of blood T cell repertoires in COVID-19. TCRdb's copy holds only in-frame clones and misses some; the assay was immunoSEQ multiplex PCR. Among about 180,000 clones listed, more than 75% were seen once. The germline gives CDR1 SGHTS, CDR2 YDEGEE. The CDR3 is 15 amino acids. The junction had 8 bases not matched to a gene; V was cut back by 4 bases and J by 4 bases. The sequence derives from a woman aged 50 to 60 who had recovered from COVID-19. The sequenced sample consisted of PBMCs or T cells enriched from blood (not recorded which). The chain couples TRBV5-8 to TRBJ1-3; 7 positions agree with TRBD1. The CDR3 bases are TGTGCCAGCAGCGCTGACAGGGTAGTGGGAAACACCATATATTTT. It encodes CASSADRVVGNTIYF.